This is a list of T cell receptor beta chains from one sample in a study of CD8+ T cells in alopecia areata. Generated by immunoSEQ multiplex PCR, the TCRdb table keeps only in-frame clones and is missing some. The sample records around 120,000 clones, 60% to 65% being singletons. The specimen was CD4+ T cells sorted from blood, collected at week 4, from a patient treated with tofacitinib. The receptors derive from a human donor with alopecia areata. Both conserved end residues are part of each CDR3. The order of the fields is V gene, J gene, CDR3 protein.

>TRBV29-1|TRBJ2-1
CSVRDPRGDEQFF
>TRBV5-1|TRBJ2-5
CASSLEGRVRETQYF
>TRBV29-1|TRBJ2-3
CSETGNTDTQYF
>TRBV29-1|TRBJ2-7
CSVEGVKGSTYEQYF
>TRBV10-3|TRBJ1-1
CAISGETKNTEAFF
>TRBV2|TRBJ1-2
CASSELRDGYTF
>TRBV29-1|TRBJ2-3
CSVASRVDADTQYF
>TRBV19|TRBJ2-6
CASSVDRGANVLTF
>TRBV5-1|TRBJ1-5
CASSLVGGDQPQHF
>TRBV6-1|TRBJ1-5
CASDRFNQPQHF
>TRBV6-5|TRBJ1-2
CASSYSGTGNYGYTF
>TRBV28|TRBJ1-3
CASSFRGNTIYF
>TRBV5-1|TRBJ2-2
CASGTRVAGELFF
>TRBV4-1|TRBJ1-5
CASSHADGGGGGQPQHF
>TRBV9|TRBJ1-5
CASSVDPTGNNQPQHF
>TRBV7-3|TRBJ2-3
CASSRTGLTSDTQYF